What follows are 29 T cell receptor beta chains derived from one specimen sequenced in a study of T-cell reconstitution after alpha-beta-depleted transplantation in children. The TCRbeta library incorporated unique molecular identifiers. TCRdb analysed the PCR reads with MiXCR anew, one entry per CDR3 protein. In the table there are 100,000 to 120,000 distinct CDR3 sequences, over 9% of which are singletons. The sample was PBMCs from the stem cell graft donor, taken from the stem cell graft. All receptors derive from a human donor who donated a stem cell graft to a child with acute lymphoblastic leukemia.

This clonotype was detected once. A clone one base away is much larger, so this may be a read error. The chain combines TRBV3-1 with TRBJ2-3; 9 bases align to TRBD2. Germline values: CDR1 LGHDT, CDR2 YNNKEL (reference sequence). The CDR3 is made up of 17 amino acids. Here the CDR3 DNA reads TGTGCCTGCAGCCTCCACGCGGGGGGGCAAAACACAGATACGCAGTATTTT. Translation: CACSLHAGGQNTDTQYF.

This clonotype occurred many times. The J gene is TRBJ1-2, the V gene TRBV7-9; 9 bases agree with TRBD1. The CDR3 covers 13 residues. Germline V CDR1 and CDR2: SEHNR, FQNEAQ (reference sequence). J gave up 8 bases and V 4 bases, and 5 bases lay outside the gene matches. The CDR3 spells CASSSGQGSGYTF. CDR3 coding DNA: TGTGCCAGCAGCTCGGGACAGGGTTCAGGCTACACCTTC. The whole variable domain, filled in from reference TRBV7-9 and TRBJ1-2, reads DTGVSQNPRHKITKRGQNVTFRCDPISEHNRLYWYRQTLGQGPEFLTYFQNEAQLEKSRLLSDRFSAERPKGSFSTLEIQRTEQGDSAMYLCASSSGQGSGYTFGSGTRLTVV.

There are many counts of this clonotype. This sequence joins TRBV20-1 and TRBJ2-4; tentative D call: TRBD1 (6 bases). With 3 bases removed from V and 9 bases from J, the gap between germline ends came to 15 bases. From germline, CDR1 is DFQATT and CDR2 SNEGSKA (reference sequence). The CDR3 spans 13 residues. As DNA, the CDR3 is TGCAGTGCTAGCCGACGGCGAGGGGGCATTCAGTACTTC. Protein: CSASRRRGGIQYF.

This clonotype was seen ten or more times. The rearrangement uses TRBV7-2 and TRBJ1-5, with D perhaps TRBD1 (5 bases). Trimming removed 2 bases from V and 5 bases from J, with 10 bases in between. In germline, CDR1 is SGHTA, CDR2 FQGNSA. The CDR3 is made up of 14 amino acids. The CDR3 protein is CASSLPREDQPQHF. The CDR3 DNA reads TGTGCCAGCAGCTTACCCAGGGAGGATCAGCCCCAGCATTTT. The full variable domain, with the rest looked up from reference TRBV7-2 and TRBJ1-5, is GAGVSQSPSNKVTEKGKDVELRCDPISGHTALYWYRQSLGQGLEFLIYFQGNSAPDKSGLPSDRFSAERTGGSVSTLTIQRTQQEDSAVYLCASSLPREDQPQHFGDGTRLSIL.

Many counts were recorded for this clonotype. The CDR3 DNA reads TGTGCCAGCAGTTACTCGACGGGGGCGGGATCCTACAATGAGCAGTTCTTC. Residues: CASSYSTGAGSYNEQFF. The V gene is TRBV6-5, the J gene TRBJ2-1; D may correspond to TRBD1 or TRBD2 (6 bases each). The CDR3 is 17 amino acids. V gave up 0 bases and J gave up 1 base, with 13 bases separating them. Germline CDR1 MNHEY, CDR2 SVGAGI.

The sample holds many counts of this clonotype. The chain uses TRBV5-1 and TRBJ2-3; D gene uncertain. Germline-derived CDR1 and CDR2 are SGHRS and YFSETQ. The V gene lost 2 bases and the J gene lost 5 bases, with 15 bases spanning the gap. The CDR3 length is 15 residues. DNA for the CDR3: TGCGCCAGCAGCTTAGACGGCGCGAGGCAAGATACGCAGTATTTT. This encodes CASSLDGARQDTQYF.

This clonotype occurred many times. The chain employs TRBV29-1 and TRBJ2-7; TRBD1 is a possible D gene (6 bases). Germline lookup yields CDR1 SQVTM and CDR2 ANQGSEA. The CDR3 length is 14 residues. With 7 bases removed from V and 7 bases from J, the gap between germline ends came to 23 bases. CDR3 sequence: CSAAWGQPLSEQYF. Here the CDR3 DNA reads TGCAGCGCAGCTTGGGGGCAACCCTTAAGTGAGCAGTACTTC.

The chain joins TRBV5-4 to TRBJ2-1; the D gene is possibly TRBD1 (7 bases). This CDR3 has 15 residues. Germline CDR1 and CDR2: SGHNT and YYREEE (reference sequence). V lost 6 bases, J lost 4 bases, and 17 bases lay in between. CDR3 DNA: TGTGCCAGCACGCTGAAGACAGGGACTTACAATGAGCAGTTCTTC. It encodes CASTLKTGTYNEQFF.

This clonotype was counted many times. The chain links TRBV7-2 to TRBJ2-5; 7 bases align to TRBD2. CDR1 SGHTA and CDR2 FQGNSA come from the germline V gene. This CDR3 contains 13 residues. J gave up 2 bases and V 8 bases, and 5 bases lay outside the gene matches. As DNA, the CDR3 is TGTGCCAGCGTGGCGGGGGTACAAGAGACCCAGTACTTC. It codes for CASVAGVQETQYF.

In its sample, this clonotype was seen many times. The chain combines TRBV7-2 with TRBJ2-3; D call uncertain. Germline CDR1 and CDR2: SGHTA and FQGNSA. V was clipped by 5 bases and J by 3 bases, with 21 bases between them. This CDR3 comprises 17 residues. This chain's CDR3 is CASSPIPLVRATDTQYF. Written as DNA, the CDR3 is TGTGCCAGCAGCCCCATACCGCTGGTCCGAGCAACAGATACGCAGTATTTT.

The chain recombines TRBV4-3 with TRBJ1-4, with TRBD1 as a possible D gene (5 bases). V dropped 1 base and J dropped 7 bases, with 13 bases sitting between them. The CDR3 extends over 15 amino acids. CDR1 and CDR2 (germline): LGHNA, YSLEER. The CDR3 nucleotides read TGCGCCAGCAGCCAAGGTCGGGGGATTGGTGAAAAACTGTTTTTT. Its protein product is CASSQGRGIGEKLFF.

This clonotype was recorded at least ten times. CDR3 in amino acids: CASNSPRDQGGYTF. CDR3 DNA: TGTGCCAGCAATTCCCCCCGGGACCAGGGTGGCTACACCTTC. V usage is TRBV12-3 or TRBV12-4 and J usage is TRBJ1-2, with D maybe TRBD1 (5 bases). This CDR3 contains 14 residues. Trimming shortened V by 7 bases and J by 7 bases, and 19 bases separated the two germline ends.

This clonotype was seen at least ten times. The gene calls are TRBV7-8 and TRBJ2-3; D possibly corresponds to TRBD1 (6 bases). CDR1 and CDR2 (germline): SGHVS, FQNEAQ. The germline V and J ends were trimmed by 5 bases and 6 bases, with 15 bases remaining between them. The CDR3 loop spans 14 amino acids. Here the CDR3 reads CASSLTGNWDTQYF. For the CDR3, the DNA is TGTGCCAGCAGCCTTACAGGGAACTGGGATACGCAGTATTTT.

This clonotype was detected ten times or more. The rearrangement links TRBV12-3 or TRBV12-4 to TRBJ2-7; D is unresolved. This CDR3 spans 13 amino acids. V was clipped by 5 bases and J by 2 bases, with 10 bases between them. CDR3 region: CASSTQHTYEQYF. The CDR3 DNA sequence: TGTGCCAGCAGTACTCAACACACCTACGAGCAGTACTTC.

This clonotype was counted many times. V is TRBV6-1 and J is TRBJ2-3; 10 bases are shared with TRBD2. In germline, CDR1 is MNHNS, CDR2 SASEGT. With 1 base clipped from V and 5 bases from J, the junction kept 12 bases outside the gene matches. The length of the CDR3 is 18 residues. CDR3 loop: CASSEEHGAGGPRDTQYF. CDR3 coding DNA: TGTGCCAGCAGTGAAGAACACGGAGCGGGAGGGCCTCGAGATACGCAGTATTTT.

In this sample, this clonotype turned up many times. CDR3 protein: CASSRRAEEQYF. The CDR3 nucleotides are TGTGCCAGCAGCCGGAGGGCCGAGGAGCAGTACTTC. The chain recombines TRBV7-8 with TRBJ2-7; D might be TRBD2 (6 bases). Trimming cost V 5 bases and J 7 bases, with 12 bases left between them. CDR3 length: 12 residues. Germline V gene lookup returns CDR1 SGHVS and CDR2 FQNEAQ. Drawing the rest from reference TRBV7-8 and TRBJ2-7, the complete variable domain is GAGVSQSPRYKVAKRGQDVALRCDPISGHVSLFWYQQALGQGPEFLTYFQNEAQLDKSGLPSDRFFAERPEGSVSTLKIQRTQQEDSAVYLCASSRRAEEQYFGPGTRLTVT.

This clonotype was counted ten times or more. The chain joins TRBV5-1 to TRBJ2-2, with D unresolved. V shed 1 base and J shed 6 bases, with 7 bases lying between them. Germline CDR1 SGHRS, CDR2 YFSETQ. CDR3 size: 13 residues. CDR3 DNA: TGCGCCAGCAGCTTGCAACTATCCGGGGAGCTGTTTTTT. This gives the protein CASSLQLSGELFF.

This clonotype showed up many times. The chain uses TRBV7-9 and TRBJ1-6; 7 bases match TRBD1. The V segment lost 1 base and the J segment 8 bases; nucleotides outside the gene matches: 8. The length of the CDR3 is 16 residues. CDR1 is SEHNR and CDR2 is FQNEAQ in the germline V gene (reference sequence). This CDR3 reads CASSLGGQFGYSPLHF. CDR3 coding DNA: TGTGCCAGCAGCTTAGGGGGACAGTTCGGCTATTCACCCCTCCACTTT.

This clonotype appeared many times. The V and J genes are TRBV5-1 and TRBJ1-1; the match to TRBD1 covers 9 bases. In germline, CDR1 is SGHRS, CDR2 YFSETQ. This CDR3 has 15 residues. Trimming took 4 bases from V and 5 from J; bases not matched to a gene: 9. This chain's CDR3 is CASSIGQGMTTEAFF. The DNA of the CDR3 is TGCGCCAGCAGCATCGGACAGGGGATGACTACTGAAGCTTTCTTT. The full variable domain, in which reference TRBV5-1 and TRBJ1-1 provide the parts outside the CDR3, is KAGVTQTPRYLIKTRGQQVTLSCSPISGHRSVSWYQQTPGQGLQFLFEYFSETQRNKGNFPGRFSGRQFSNSRSEMNVSTLELGDSALYLCASSIGQGMTTEAFFGQGTRLTVV.

This clonotype appeared many times. The chain joins TRBV12-3 or TRBV12-4 to TRBJ1-4, with 11 positions matching TRBD1. The V gene end was trimmed by 3 bases and the J gene end by 7 bases; junction bases not matched to a gene: 1. The CDR3 covers 14 residues. The CDR3: CASSFGQGAEKLFF. The CDR3 region has the DNA TGTGCCAGCAGTTTTGGACAGGGGGCTGAAAAACTGTTTTTT.

This clonotype was found many times. The J gene is TRBJ1-2, the V gene TRBV15, with D possibly matching TRBD1 (5 bases). CDR3 length: 12 residues. The ends were cut back, 8 bases at V and 4 bases at J, with 11 bases in the middle. Germline CDR1 reads LNHNV; CDR2 reads YYDKDF (reference sequence). The CDR3 region has the DNA TGTGCCACCGGGGGGGAGTTCTATGGCTACACCTTC. Its translation is CATGGEFYGYTF. The complete variable domain, with remaining parts taken from reference TRBV15 and TRBJ1-2, reads DAMVIQNPRYQVTQFGKPVTLSCSQTLNHNVMYWYQQKSSQAPKLLFHYYDKDFNNEADTPDNFQSRRPNTSFCFLDIRSPGLGDTAMYLCATGGEFYGYTFGSGTRLTVV.

This clonotype was recorded only once. A much larger clone sits a single nucleotide away, making a read error possible. This chain uses TRBV6-6 with TRBJ2-7; D remains unclear. Germline values: CDR1 MNHNY, CDR2 SVGAGI (reference sequence). V lost 2 bases and J 9 bases, leaving 8 bases between the germline ends. The CDR3 covers 11 residues. In nucleotides, the CDR3 is TGTGCCAGCAGTTACATACGGGCGCAGTACTTC. Its protein product is CASSYIRAQYF.

This clonotype was detected only a few times. The V gene is TRBV20-1, the J gene TRBJ2-6; D uncertain. The CDR3 is 13 amino acids. V was trimmed by 6 bases and J by 4 bases, leaving 10 bases between them. Germline CDR1 is DFQATT and CDR2 is SNEGSKA (reference sequence). CDR3 residues: CSALGNGANVLTF. DNA of the CDR3: TGCAGTGCCCTCGGTAACGGGGCCAACGTCCTGACTTTC.

This clonotype appeared many times. The chain joins TRBV5-1 to TRBJ2-1; a weak D match, TRBD2 (5 bases). The germline CDR1 and CDR2 sequences are SGHRS and YFSETQ. The V end lost 1 base, the J end lost 6 bases, and 14 bases lay between the germline ends. The CDR3 is 15 amino acids. In DNA form, the CDR3 reads TGCGCCAGCAGCTTGTTCAGAGACCGGGGCAATGAGCAGTTCTTC. Protein sequence: CASSLFRDRGNEQFF.

There are many counts of this clonotype. The chain carries TRBV27 and TRBJ2-1; D ambiguous. V gave up 1 base and J gave up 2 bases, with 9 bases separating them. The CDR3 is 15 residues long. The germline V gene encodes CDR1 MNHEY and CDR2 SMNVEV (reference sequence). CDR3 sequence (DNA): TGTGCCAGCAGTTTATTCGGTGACGCCTACAATGAGCAGTTCTTC. The encoded protein is CASSLFGDAYNEQFF.

This clonotype came up many times. V usage is TRBV5-1 and J usage is TRBJ1-2; a weak D match, TRBD1 (6 bases). From germline, CDR1 is SGHRS and CDR2 YFSETQ. CDR3 size: 15 residues. V was cut by 6 bases and J by 5 bases, with 20 bases left in between. The CDR3 sequence: CASTDEIGGAYGYTF. As DNA, the CDR3 is TGCGCCAGCACCGACGAAATTGGGGGCGCGTATGGCTACACCTTC.

This clonotype was detected ten times or more. The chain joins TRBV12-3 or TRBV12-4 to TRBJ2-7; possibly TRBD2 for D (6 bases). The CDR3 spans 13 residues. Trimming removed 3 bases from V and 3 bases from J, with 9 bases in between. CDR3 nucleotide sequence: TGTGCCAGCAGTTTGGAGGGGAACTACGAGCAGTACTTC. This codes for CASSLEGNYEQYF.

In this sample, this clonotype turned up many times. V gene TRBV5-1 combines with J gene TRBJ1-1; D is unresolved. Between the trimmed V and J ends, which lost 2 bases and 2 bases, there was a span of 7 bases. The germline V gene encodes CDR1 SGHRS and CDR2 YFSETQ. There are 13 residues in the CDR3. The CDR3, as DNA: TGCGCCAGCAGCTTAAACTTCAACACTGAAGCTTTCTTT. Translated: CASSLNFNTEAFF.

There are many counts of this clonotype. The chain uses TRBV6-5 and TRBJ2-3; D perhaps matches TRBD2 (6 bases). Germline V gives CDR1 MNHEY, CDR2 SVGAGI. Deletions cut 0 bases from V and 1 base from J, with 8 bases between. The CDR3 totals 15 residues. DNA of the CDR3: TGTGCCAGCAGTTACTCTTCGGGGGGCACAGATACGCAGTATTTT. As protein: CASSYSSGGTDTQYF.